Sequencing of this TCR beta chain was carried out in a study of T cells after posttransplantation cyclophosphamide. Only in-frame clones appear in the TCRdb table, and some are missing; sequencing was by immunoSEQ multiplex PCR. In total the sample includes roughly 34,000 clones, none of them seen once. This clone was seen more than once but under ten times. This TCR was recovered from a woman in her 30s in good health and a related stem cell transplant donor. The sequencing sample was made of PBMCs.

This CDR3 is CSVELQGASEAFF. CDR3 bases: TGCAGCGTTGAATTGCAGGGTGCGTCTGAAGCTTTCTTT. The V call is TRBV29-1, the J call TRBJ1-1; possibly TRBD1 for D (5 bases). Deletions cut 2 bases from V and 6 bases from J, with 13 bases between. CDR1 and CDR2 (germline): SQVTM, ANQGSEA. The CDR3 runs 13 residues.